Presented here are 12 T cell receptor beta chains from one specimen sequenced in a study of cytomegalovirus exposure and HLA in healthy donors (dated by TCRdb to 2016 to 2017). Libraries were built with the immunoSEQ multiplex PCR assay. A mixture of 60 forward primers for TCR Vbeta segments and 13 reverse primers for TCR Jbeta segments was used in the multiplex PCR. TCRdb carries this immuneACCESS record with in-frame sequences only. Its versions omit some clonotypes, under half of them owing to an unresolved V gene in the studies checked, with the rest unexplained. The sample table lists over 250,000 clones, more than 80% of them with a count of one. Clones ranked in the top ten supply 3.5% to 4% of the sample. The sample taken for sequencing was PBMCs. The receptors were gathered from a man aged 35-49 years in good health and CMV-seropositive.

V and J are TRBV28 and TRBJ1-4; no reliable D call. The CDR3 is 14 amino acids. With 7 bases removed from V and 6 bases from J, the gap between germline ends came to 15 bases. Germline V gene data show CDR1 as MDHEN and CDR2 as SYDVKM. The chain's CDR3 is CASISPGYDEKLFF. As DNA, the CDR3 is TGTGCCAGCATCTCCCCGGGGTACGATGAAAAACTGTTTTTT.

A note on this clone: One junction end does not reproduce the germline sequence, and a read error may be involved. Other DNA sequences in the same sample also yield this CDR3. The chain combines TRBV6-4 with TRBJ1-2, with D possibly TRBD1 on 6 matching bases. The CDR3 is 20 amino acids. The V gene's germline CDR1 is MRHNA and CDR2 SNTAGT. The CDR3 bases are TGTGCCAGCAGTGACTCGCGGGGGGGCCTTTCCTATCTTGCTAACTATGGCTATACCTTC. Residues: CASSDSRGGLSYLANYGYTF.

The chain combines TRBV11-3 with TRBJ2-7; D is possibly TRBD1 (6 bases). This CDR3 is 14 amino acids long. CDR1 SGHNT and CDR2 YENEEA come from the germline V gene. V dropped 4 bases and J dropped 2 bases, with 12 bases sitting between them. CDR3 DNA sequence: TGTGCCAGCAGCTCCGGACAGCCGCCCTACGAGCAGTACTTC. Encoded protein: CASSSGQPPYEQYF.

The CDR3 nucleotides read TGTGCCAGCTGGGAGGGGGTATTGGGAGTAGGGGAGACCCAGTACTTC. Translated: CASWEGVLGVGETQYF. This sequence joins TRBV28 and TRBJ2-5, with D tentatively TRBD2 (7 bases). Germline CDR1 MDHEN, CDR2 SYDVKM. Deletions cut 8 bases from V and 5 bases from J, with 24 bases between. The length of the CDR3 is 16 residues.

This clone has just a few counts. The chain joins TRBV27 to TRBJ2-5; D possibly corresponds to TRBD1 (7 bases). The CDR3 length is 16 residues. The V end lost 4 bases, the J end lost 5 bases, and 20 bases lay between the germline ends. Looked up from germline, CDR1 is MNHEY and CDR2 is SMNVEV (reference sequence). The CDR3: CASSSFDGGGGETQYF. CDR3 DNA: TGTGCCAGCAGTTCTTTCGACGGAGGGGGCGGTGAGACCCAGTACTTC.

The rearrangement uses TRBV15 and TRBJ1-1, with a weak D call TRBD1 (6 bases). Germline assignment: CDR1 LNHNV and CDR2 YYDKDF (reference sequence). This CDR3 is 13 amino acids long. V was clipped by 2 bases and J by 4 bases, with 8 bases between them. The CDR3 DNA sequence: TGTGCCACCAGCAGAATCAGGGGCACTGAAGCTTTCTTT. Translated: CATSRIRGTEAFF. Supplemented by reference TRBV15 and TRBJ1-1, the full variable domain reads DAMVIQNPRYQVTQFGKPVTLSCSQTLNHNVMYWYQQKSSQAPKLLFHYYDKDFNNEADTPDNFQSRRPNTSFCFLDIRSPGLGDTAMYLCATSRIRGTEAFFGQGTRLTVV.

The chain couples TRBV5-1 to TRBJ2-7; 11 nucleotides match TRBD2. Germline-derived CDR1 and CDR2 are SGHRS and YFSETQ. V shed 3 bases and J 2 bases; nucleotides not matched to a gene: 4. CDR3 length: 15 amino acids. The CDR3 nucleotides are TGCGCCAGCAGCTCCTCTAGCGGGGGGCCCTACGAGCAGTACTTC. It specifies CASSSSSGGPYEQYF. Full variable domain (outside the CDR3, taken from reference TRBV5-1 and TRBJ2-7): KAGVTQTPRYLIKTRGQQVTLSCSPISGHRSVSWYQQTPGQGLQFLFEYFSETQRNKGNFPGRFSGRQFSNSRSEMNVSTLELGDSALYLCASSSSSGGPYEQYFGPGTRLTVT.

This clone was seen only a few times. This chain connects TRBV7-9 to TRBJ2-2; 7 positions agree with TRBD1. The V gene end was trimmed by 5 bases and the J gene end by 4 bases; junction bases not matched to a gene: 7. Germline V lookup: CDR1 SEHNR, CDR2 FQNEAQ (reference sequence). The CDR3 is made up of 15 amino acids. The CDR3 here is CASSLTGDLTGELFF. In DNA, the CDR3 is TGTGCCAGCAGCCTCACAGGGGACCTCACCGGGGAGCTGTTTTTT.

The V call is TRBV30, the J call TRBJ2-2; D perhaps matches TRBD2 (6 bases). This CDR3 has 17 residues. Looked up from germline, CDR1 is GTSNPN and CDR2 is SVGIG (reference sequence). Trimming shortened V by 1 base and J by 4 bases, and 19 bases separated the two germline ends. The CDR3 protein is CAWSAGGRGLVTGELFF. The CDR3 coding sequence is TGTGCCTGGAGTGCTGGAGGTCGGGGGTTGGTCACCGGGGAGCTGTTTTTT.

Note on this clone: Sequence at one end of the junction differs from germline and may be a read error. The CDR3 is CSSSQGPGQGWNQPQHF. The DNA for the CDR3 is TGTTCCAGCAGCCAAGGGCCGGGACAGGGTTGGAATCAGCCCCAGCATTTT. V usage is TRBV7-9 and J usage is TRBJ1-5, with 9 bases matching TRBD1. The CDR3 runs to 17 residues. The germline V gene encodes CDR1 SEHNR and CDR2 FQNEAQ (reference sequence).

The chain joins TRBV19 to TRBJ1-2; 8 bases agree with TRBD1. CDR1 is LNHDA and CDR2 is SQIVND in the germline V gene (reference sequence). The V and J ends lost 10 bases and 7 bases, in that order; junction bases with no gene match: 8. There are 12 residues in the CDR3. CDR3 nucleotides: TGTGCCACTGGACAGGGTGTCTCTGGCTACACCTTC. Protein product: CATGQGVSGYTF.

The chain uses TRBV2 and TRBJ2-1; 8 bases fit TRBD2. The V gene end was trimmed by 6 bases and the J gene end by 9 bases; junction bases not matched to a gene: 16. Looked up from germline, CDR1 is SNHLY and CDR2 is FYNNEI. The CDR3 contains 16 residues. CDR3 loop: CASRLSTSGGPSEQFF. In DNA, the CDR3 is TGTGCCAGCAGACTCTCTACATCGGGAGGGCCAAGTGAGCAGTTCTTC.